This T cell receptor beta chain was sequenced in a study of spatial heterogeneity in lung cancer. Time point described: blood at routine non-recurrence follow-up after resection. The study sequenced unsorted whole RNA from tumor, nontumor lung or frozen PBMC. The CDR3 spans 15 residues. V was cut by 3 bases and J by 1 base, with 7 bases left in between. Germline V gene lookup returns CDR1 LGHDT and CDR2 YNNKEL (reference sequence). This clonotype occurred many times. Individually, TCR cDNA molecules were each labelled with a unique molecular identifier. TCRdb ran MiXCR on the 5' RACE reads and lists one entry per CDR3 protein. The sample consists of 42,000 or so distinct CDR3 sequences, approximately 10% of them appearing once.

The source is a female donor with early-stage non-small cell lung cancer. This specimen consisted of PBMCs, obtained at follow-up. The V call is TRBV3-1, the J call TRBJ1-6; D is ambiguous. The CDR3 bases are TGTGCCAGCAGCCATAGGGCATCCTATAATTCACCCCTCCACTTT. Protein sequence: CASSHRASYNSPLHF.